The 14 T cell receptor beta chains reported below all come from one sample, sequenced in a study of blood T cell repertoires in COVID-19. Only in-frame clones appear in the TCRdb table, and some are missing; sequencing was by immunoSEQ multiplex PCR. The table records about 58,000 clones, nearly 90% of them present only once. Sequences were obtained from peripheral blood. Source of these receptors: a man in his 60s with active COVID-19.

This clone was picked up one time. CDR3 amino acids: CASSQVQCTTGDSYEQYF. The CDR3 DNA sequence: TGTGCCAGCAGCCAAGTGCAGTGTACGACAGGGGACAGCTACGAGCAGTACTTC. V and J are TRBV3-1 (or the pseudogene TRBV3-2) and TRBJ2-7, with 8 bases matching TRBD1. The CDR3 is 18 amino acids. Germline V gene sequence: CDR1 LGHDT, CDR2 YNNKEL (reference sequence). J gave up 3 bases and V 1 base, and 14 bases lay outside the gene matches.

The chain uses TRBV7-3 and TRBJ2-7; TRBD2 aligns across 9 bases. V gave up 4 bases and J gave up 2 bases; unmatched junction bases: 15. Germline CDR1 reads SGHTA; CDR2 reads FQGTGA. The CDR3 spans 18 residues. Here the CDR3 DNA reads TGTGCCAGCAGCTCTATCAGTCCAGCGGGAGGACGGCCCTACGAGCAGTACTTC. Translating gives CASSSISPAGGRPYEQYF.

This clone was detected a few times. The gene calls are TRBV5-6 and TRBJ1-5; 7 bases match TRBD1. This CDR3 has 14 amino acids. The V gene end was trimmed by 3 bases and the J gene end by 5 bases; junction bases not matched to a gene: 5. From germline, CDR1 is SGHDT and CDR2 YYEEEE. The CDR3 DNA is TGTGCCAGCAGCTCCGGGACAGCTTATCAGCCCCAGCATTTT. It specifies CASSSGTAYQPQHF.

CDR3 DNA sequence: TGTGCCAGCAGCTGGGACAGGTTAGGAGAGACCCAGTACTTC. Encoded protein: CASSWDRLGETQYF. The V gene is TRBV11-2, the J gene TRBJ2-5; 8 positions match TRBD1. This CDR3 contains 14 residues. CDR1 is SGHAT and CDR2 is FQNNGV in the germline V gene. Trimming removed 4 bases from V and 4 bases from J; junction bases left unmatched: 5.

The chain couples TRBV11-3 to TRBJ2-1; 7 bases are shared with TRBD2. From germline, CDR1 is SGHNT and CDR2 YENEEA. Trimming at V came to 0 bases and at J to 0 bases, leaving 5 bases not matched to a gene. CDR3 size: 17 residues. The CDR3 coding sequence is TGTGCCAGCAGCTTAGATTGGCGCGGGAGCTCCTACAATGAGCAGTTCTTC. Its translation: CASSLDWRGSSYNEQFF.

This clone was detected once. The chain recombines TRBV25-1 with TRBJ2-3; tentative D call: TRBD2 (5 bases). V lost 1 base and J lost 2, with 19 bases in between. Germline loops: CDR1 MGHDK, CDR2 SYGVNS. CDR3 length equals 18 residues. The CDR3 coding sequence is TGTGCCAGCAGTGAATTAGGCTTCTCGGCTAGCCTCACAGATACGCAGTATTTT. Protein product: CASSELGFSASLTDTQYF.

The chain has TRBV6-4 and TRBJ2-3; 8 nucleotides line up with TRBD2. Trimming cost V 6 bases and J 4 bases; bases outside gene matches: 6. Per germline, CDR1 MRHNA and CDR2 SNTAGT. The CDR3 runs 14 residues. CDR3 DNA sequence: TGTGCCAGCAGCCGAGCGGGAGAGGCAGATACGCAGTATTTT. Encoded protein: CASSRAGEADTQYF.

CDR3 protein: CAWGLAGGTDTQYF. The CDR3 DNA follows: TGTGCCTGGGGACTAGCGGGAGGGACAGATACGCAGTATTTT. The chain is built from TRBV30 and TRBJ2-3, with TRBD2 matching over 15 bases. CDR1 is GTSNPN and CDR2 is SVGIG in the germline V gene (reference sequence). Trimming removed 5 bases from V and 3 bases from J; junction bases left unmatched: 0. This CDR3 has 14 residues.

CDR3 residues: CASRSGTGDEKLFF. CDR3 sequence (DNA): TGTGCCAGCAGGTCCGGGACAGGGGATGAAAAACTGTTTTTT. The chain employs TRBV7-9 and TRBJ1-4; 10 positions match TRBD1. V dropped 6 bases and J dropped 6; count of bases not matched to a gene: 4. Germline loops: CDR1 SEHNR, CDR2 FQNEAQ (reference sequence). The CDR3 extends over 14 amino acids.

The sample holds one count of this clone. The V call is TRBV7-9, the J call TRBJ2-7; 9 nucleotides match TRBD1. Germline V gene sequence: CDR1 SEHNR, CDR2 FQNEAQ (reference sequence). This CDR3 has 14 residues. The junction had 5 bases not matched to a gene; V was cut back by 5 bases and J by 3 bases. The CDR3 coding sequence is TGTGCCAGCAGCCCGGGACAGGGAATCTACGAGCAGTACTTC. It codes for CASSPGQGIYEQYF.

The V call is TRBV6-2 or TRBV6-3, the J call TRBJ2-5; 12 bases are shared with TRBD2. The germline V gene has CDR1 MNHEY and CDR2 SVGEGT. The trim removed 4 bases at V and 1 base at J, leaving 4 bases unmatched. This CDR3 spans 16 amino acids. The CDR3 bases are TGTGCCAGCAGTTCTCTAGCGGGAGGGTTCCAAGAGACCCAGTACTTC. It codes for CASSSLAGGFQETQYF.

The V gene is TRBV6-5, the J gene TRBJ2-7, with TRBD1 identical over 10 bases. The CDR3 has 14 amino acids. Germline V gives CDR1 MNHEY, CDR2 SVGAGI. After removal of 6 bases from V and 4 bases from J, the junction contained 6 bases not matched to a gene. The CDR3 DNA sequence: TGTGCCAGCAGCTTGGGACAGGGGTTTTACGAGCAGTACTTC. As protein: CASSLGQGFYEQYF.

The genes are TRBV7-2 and TRBJ1-1, with D hard to call. The CDR3 has 15 residues. V was pared by 5 bases and J by 4 bases, with 17 bases between. CDR1 SGHTA and CDR2 FQGNSA come from the germline V gene. The CDR3 loop is CASSPVAGRATEAFF. Here the CDR3 DNA reads TGTGCCAGCAGCCCTGTTGCTGGGAGGGCCACTGAAGCTTTCTTT.

V is TRBV30 and J is TRBJ2-4; 7 bases line up with TRBD2. CDR3 length equals 13 residues. The V gene's germline CDR1 is GTSNPN and CDR2 SVGIG (reference sequence). V was pared by 4 bases and J by 8 bases, with 8 bases of the junction left unmatched. Written as DNA, the CDR3 is TGTGCCTGGACTTCTGGCGGGAGTGACATTCAGTACTTC. Translating it yields CAWTSGGSDIQYF.